This T cell receptor (beta chain) is from a study of T cell responses to AZD1222 COVID-19 vaccine. Samples with a second dose at about 4 or about 12 weeks were pooled together. Sequenced by immunoSEQ multiplex PCR; TCRdb stores in-frame clones only, minus some. The repertoire holds tens of thousands of clones, with approximately 80% as singletons. This CDR3 has 13 residues. With 6 bases removed from V and 5 bases from J, the gap between germline ends came to 11 bases. The sequence derives from an adult who received the AZD1222 COVID-19 vaccine. The chain combines TRBV12-3 or TRBV12-4 with TRBJ2-1; D remains ambiguous. Sequencing was performed on peripheral blood, taken 28 days after the second AZD1222 dose. The CDR3: CASSPRPNNEQFF. In DNA form, the CDR3 reads TGTGCCAGCAGCCCTCGGCCTAACAATGAGCAGTTCTTC.